This paragraph covers one T cell receptor beta chain sequence. The second PCR ran roughly 6 to 11 cycles with a sample-barcoded 5' primer and J-beta primers. Unique molecular identifiers of 12 random nucleotides labeled each cDNA. Each CDR3 protein is one row after TCRdb ran MiXCR on the 5' RACE reads. Here the sample spans about 1.7 million distinct CDR3 sequences, 25% to 30% being singletons. The record originates from a study of blood T cells in healthy people across ages. With 4 bases clipped from V and 2 bases from J, the junction kept 15 bases outside the gene matches. This CDR3 is built from 18 residues. CDR1 and CDR2 from the germline V gene are SGHRS and YFSETQ.

The sequencing sample was made of blood. This rearrangement joins TRBV5-1 to TRBJ2-1; 7 bases map to TRBD2. The receptor comes from a woman younger than 45 in good health. The CDR3 DNA reads TGCGCCAGCAGCCCCGGACTAGTGGGGTACACTGCCTACAATGAGCAGTTCTTC. As protein: CASSPGLVGYTAYNEQFF.